This T cell receptor beta chain came from a study of shared clonotypes between healthy human individuals. The germline gives CDR1 SGHTA, CDR2 FQGNSA. The CDR3 totals 12 residues. V was cut by 5 bases and J by 5 bases, with 9 bases left in between. Assay used: immunoSEQ multiplex PCR; TCRdb lists only in-frame clones, some missing. This sample has 2.3 million or so clones, with approximately 93% found just once. Note on this clone: Other DNA sequences in the same sample also yield this CDR3.

The sample consisted of naive CD4+ T cells from PBMCs. Subset denoted: CD45RA+ positively selected. The chain links TRBV7-2 to TRBJ2-5; D is possibly TRBD2 (5 bases). This TCR derives from a man aged 18 to 29 in good health. Some clones in this sample may be carry-over from other donors' samples. The CDR3 protein is CASSRTGETQYF. The CDR3 coding sequence is TGTGCCAGCAGCAGGACTGGGGAGACCCAGTACTTC.